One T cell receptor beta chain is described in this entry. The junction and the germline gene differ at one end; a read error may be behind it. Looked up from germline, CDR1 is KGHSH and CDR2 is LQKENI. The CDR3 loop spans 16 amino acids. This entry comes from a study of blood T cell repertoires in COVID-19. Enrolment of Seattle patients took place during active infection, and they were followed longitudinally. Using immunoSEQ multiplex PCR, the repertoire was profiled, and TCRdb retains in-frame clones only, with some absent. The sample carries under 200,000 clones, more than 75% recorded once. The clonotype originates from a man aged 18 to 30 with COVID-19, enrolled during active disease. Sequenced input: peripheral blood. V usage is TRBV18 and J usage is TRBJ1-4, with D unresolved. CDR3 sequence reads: CASSPTGPATNEKLLF. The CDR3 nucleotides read TGTGCCAGCTCACCCACCGGCCCGGCAACTAATGAAAAACTGCTTTTT.